The source of this TCR beta chain is a study of blood T cell repertoires in COVID-19. Overall study context: Whether acute or convalescent, the COVID-19 samples came from the United States, Italy and Spain. T cells, B-cell-depleted T cells, or PBMCs supplied cDNA or gDNA.

Original handling: Estimation of nucleated cell counts was performed using reference gene primer amplification. This table comes from immunoSEQ multiplex PCR, and its TCRdb copy is limited to in-frame clones, with some not included. V and J calls and clone size come straight from that table; D and trimming were deduced from the DNA. This sample has 180,000 or so clones, with 82% found just once. The germline V gene encodes CDR1 MGHDK and CDR2 SYGVNS. V lost 1 base and J lost 9; bases outside the gene matches: 14. CDR3 length: 18 residues. Sequencing used peripheral blood. This chain links TRBV25-1 with TRBJ1-6; 8 nucleotides line up with TRBD1. The receptor comes from a woman aged 70-85 years with acute or convalescent COVID-19. The CDR3 nucleotides are TGTGCCAGCAGTGAATTCATGCCCCGGGACAGGTTTTTTTCACCCCTCCACTTT. It specifies CASSEFMPRDRFFSPLHF.